The sequence of this TCR beta chain was determined in a study of blood T cell repertoires in COVID-19. Sequencing used immunoSEQ multiplex PCR; TCRdb keeps in-frame clones, though not all of them. The data contain some 190,000 clones, approximately 85% of them singletons. The sequencing input was peripheral blood. This sequence originates from a man between 60 and 75 years old with acute or convalescent COVID-19.

CDR3 nucleotide sequence: TGTGCCAGCAGTTCTGACAGATCCTACGAGCAGTACTTC. This encodes CASSSDRSYEQYF. V and J are TRBV11-1 and TRBJ2-7, with D tentatively TRBD1 (5 bases). The CDR3 loop spans 13 amino acids. Per germline, CDR1 SGHAT and CDR2 FQDESV (reference sequence). V was trimmed by 6 bases and J by 1 base, leaving 10 bases between them.